The 29 T cell receptor beta chains given below trace back to one sample, sequenced in a study of cytomegalovirus exposure and HLA in healthy donors. The PCR had 60 Vbeta and 13 Jbeta primers. The assay was immunoSEQ multiplex PCR, and TCRdb's table has in-frame clones only and misses some. The data hold about 80,000 clones, with more than 50% observed a single time. Sequencing was performed on PBMCs. The receptor source for this set is a male donor in good health and CMV-seropositive.

The J gene is TRBJ1-2, the V gene TRBV5-4; a weak D match, TRBD1 (6 bases). Germline lookup yields CDR1 SGHNT and CDR2 YYREEE (reference sequence). The CDR3 length is 14 residues. Trimming took 4 bases from V and 5 from J, leaving 15 bases between them. The CDR3 is CASSIDRFPYGYTF. The CDR3 bases are TGTGCCAGCAGCATCGACAGGTTCCCTTATGGCTACACCTTC.

V and J are TRBV28 and TRBJ1-2, with 8 bases aligning to TRBD1. Germline trimming cut 6 bases from V and 2 bases from J; bases unmatched to any gene: 8. Germline CDR1 is MDHEN and CDR2 is SYDVKM. The CDR3 totals 15 residues. This CDR3 is CASRARTGPNYGYTF. The CDR3 DNA is TGTGCCAGCAGGGCCCGGACAGGGCCCAACTATGGCTACACCTTC.

The rearrangement links TRBV13 to TRBJ1-1; no firm D call. The CDR3 has 13 amino acids. V was shortened by 1 base and J by 5 bases, with 8 bases between the two germline ends. Germline lookup yields CDR1 PRHDT and CDR2 FYEKMQ (reference sequence). CDR3 amino acids: CASSLATLTEAFF. CDR3 in DNA: TGTGCCAGCAGCTTAGCGACACTTACTGAAGCTTTCTTT.

The chain recombines TRBV7-2 with TRBJ2-7, with 7 nucleotides matching TRBD1. This CDR3 has 12 amino acids. Germline trimming cut 8 bases from V and 2 bases from J; bases unmatched to any gene: 3. In germline, CDR1 is SGHTA, CDR2 FQGNSA. The CDR3 sequence is CASRTGAYEQYF. CDR3 nucleotides: TGTGCCAGCCGGACAGGAGCCTACGAGCAGTACTTC.

J is TRBJ1-6 and V is TRBV5-1; D not resolved. This CDR3 is 14 amino acids long. Trimming took off 1 base at V and 6 bases at J, with 8 bases between the two ends. In germline, CDR1 is SGHRS, CDR2 YFSETQ. The CDR3 bases are TGCGCCAGCAGCTTGATTAGGAGTAATTCACCCCTCCACTTT. It codes for CASSLIRSNSPLHF.

The rearrangement links TRBV27 to TRBJ1-1, with D possibly TRBD1 on 5 matching bases. The germline V gene has CDR1 MNHEY and CDR2 SMNVEV (reference sequence). Deletions cut 5 bases from V and 1 base from J, with 14 bases between. The CDR3 extends over 15 amino acids. The CDR3 nucleotides are TGTGCCAGCAGTCCCCGGGGGGTTGCGAACACTGAAGCTTTCTTT. Protein: CASSPRGVANTEAFF.

The sample holds a few counts of this clone. CDR3 amino acids: CASTLGTGRTDTQYF. The CDR3 DNA reads as TGTGCCTCCACCCTCGGGACAGGGAGGACAGATACGCAGTATTTT. The V gene is TRBV19, the J gene TRBJ2-3, with 9 bases matching TRBD1. V shed 11 bases and J 3 bases; nucleotides not matched to a gene: 12. Germline CDR1 reads LNHDA; CDR2 reads SQIVND (reference sequence). CDR3 size: 15 residues.

This clone was found a few times. The V and J genes are TRBV28 and TRBJ1-1, with D possibly TRBD1 on 5 matching bases. Germline V gene data show CDR1 as MDHEN and CDR2 as SYDVKM. Trimming stripped 6 bases from V and 7 bases from J, with 9 bases between. This CDR3 region has 11 residues. The CDR3 bases are TGTGCCAGCAGGGGGCTGAGTGAAGCTTTCTTT. This sequence encodes CASRGLSEAFF.

The chain couples TRBV7-9 to TRBJ2-7, with TRBD1 matching 7 bases. Germline assignment: CDR1 SEHNR and CDR2 FQNEAQ (reference sequence). This CDR3 has 17 amino acids. Trimming cost V 0 bases and J 4 bases; bases outside gene matches: 12. CDR3 protein: CASSLALRQGVNYEQYF. The CDR3 DNA follows: TGTGCCAGCAGCTTAGCGCTGAGGCAGGGGGTCAATTACGAGCAGTACTTC.

The V gene is TRBV28, the J gene TRBJ2-1; the match to TRBD2 covers 8 bases. V dropped 4 bases and J dropped 0; count of bases not matched to a gene: 14. Germline CDR1 reads MDHEN; CDR2 reads SYDVKM. CDR3 size: 19 residues. The CDR3 sequence: CASSWGVSSGWSSYNEQFF. DNA for the CDR3: TGTGCCAGCAGTTGGGGCGTTTCTAGCGGGTGGAGCTCCTACAATGAGCAGTTCTTC.

This clone has only a few counts. The CDR3 DNA is TGTGCCAGCAGCTTAGCGAGCAATGAGCAGTTCTTC. Its translation is CASSLASNEQFF. The rearrangement uses TRBV7-9 and TRBJ2-1; D is unclear. The CDR3 consists of 12 residues. Germline V gene sequence: CDR1 SEHNR, CDR2 FQNEAQ (reference sequence). Trimming stripped 0 bases from V and 6 bases from J, with 3 bases between.

This sequence joins TRBV6-5 and TRBJ2-3; TRBD2 matches at 8 bases. Per germline, CDR1 MNHEY and CDR2 SVGAGI. V shed 4 bases, J shed 6 bases, and the junction held 6 bases outside the gene matches. The CDR3 sequence is 14 residues long. Here the CDR3 DNA reads TGTGCCAGCAGTTCTGGACTAGCAGCGGATACGCAGTATTTT. Its translation is CASSSGLAADTQYF.

V gene TRBV28 combines with J gene TRBJ1-4; 7 bases map to TRBD1. The CDR3 runs 15 residues. Germline V CDR1 and CDR2: MDHEN, SYDVKM. The trim removed 8 bases at V and 10 bases at J, leaving 16 bases unmatched. The CDR3 spells CASLTTGEEGVKLFF. In DNA form, the CDR3 reads TGTGCCAGCCTTACAACAGGGGAGGAAGGGGTAAAACTGTTTTTT.

This chain joins TRBV5-4 and TRBJ2-1; 7 bases match TRBD1. Germline values: CDR1 SGHNT, CDR2 YYREEE (reference sequence). Trimming took 4 bases from V and 7 from J; bases not matched to a gene: 14. The CDR3 extends over 16 amino acids. Here the CDR3 DNA reads TGTGCCAGCAGCAAGGTTGACAGGGCAACGGGGAATGAGCAGTTCTTC. This codes for CASSKVDRATGNEQFF.

In nucleotides, the CDR3 is TGCAGTGCTAATTTTCCCAATGGCTACACCTTC. Translating it yields CSANFPNGYTF. This rearrangement joins TRBV20-1 to TRBJ1-2; D unclear. CDR3 length equals 11 residues. The V and J ends lost 4 bases and 6 bases respectively, with 9 bases between them. Germline loops: CDR1 DFQATT, CDR2 SNEGSKA (reference sequence).

The chain joins TRBV6-5 to TRBJ2-5, with 11 bases identical to TRBD2. The CDR3 extends over 15 amino acids. Germline assignment: CDR1 MNHEY and CDR2 SVGAGI. V lost 6 bases and J lost 5; bases outside the gene matches: 8. CDR3 in amino acids: CASSRTSGRVETQYF. The CDR3, as DNA: TGTGCCAGCAGCAGGACTAGCGGGCGGGTGGAGACCCAGTACTTC.

The genes are TRBV10-3 and TRBJ1-5; D possibly corresponds to TRBD1 (6 bases). Trimming removed 3 bases from V and 3 bases from J, with 15 bases in between. Germline CDR1 is ENHRY and CDR2 is SYGVKD. The CDR3 length is 16 residues. For the CDR3, the DNA is TGTGCCATCAGTGACCTCGGGGGGACACTCAATCAGCCCCAGCATTTT. This encodes CAISDLGGTLNQPQHF.

In DNA, the CDR3 is TGTGCCAGCAAGACACTGCTTGAGCAGTACTTC. It translates to CASKTLLEQYF. The J gene is TRBJ2-5, the V gene TRBV6-1; no firm D call. Trimming left V 7 bases short and J 11 bases short, with 14 bases between. CDR1 is MNHNS and CDR2 is SASEGT in the germline V gene. CDR3 length: 11 amino acids.

V usage is TRBV4-2 and J usage is TRBJ2-7; 7 bases map to TRBD2. This CDR3 has 17 residues. V lost 0 bases, J lost 4 bases, and 12 bases stayed unmatched. Germline V lookup: CDR1 LGHNA, CDR2 YNFKEQ. CDR3 protein: CASSQEAGLTTIYEQYF. The CDR3 DNA reads as TGTGCCAGCAGCCAAGAAGCGGGACTCACCACAATATACGAGCAGTACTTC.

The V and J genes are TRBV28 and TRBJ2-7; D is ambiguous. Trimming removed 7 bases at V and 0 bases at J, with 10 bases between. The CDR3 is 13 residues long. The germline CDR1 and CDR2 sequences are MDHEN and SYDVKM. CDR3 nucleotides: TGTGCCAGCACCCTTTCTACCTCCTACGAGCAGTACTTC. Its protein product is CASTLSTSYEQYF.

V gene TRBV27 combines with J gene TRBJ2-3; tentatively, D is TRBD1 (6 bases). The V gene's germline CDR1 is MNHEY and CDR2 SMNVEV (reference sequence). The CDR3 covers 13 residues. With 4 bases removed from V and 10 bases from J, the gap between germline ends came to 15 bases. The CDR3 DNA sequence: TGTGCCAGCAGTTCCTTAGGGACATACCCGCAGTATTTT. Its protein product is CASSSLGTYPQYF.

This clone was observed once. The chain joins TRBV28 to TRBJ1-5, with unresolved D. CDR1 is MDHEN, CDR2 SYDVKM, per germline. The CDR3 is 11 amino acids. V was cut by 6 bases and J by 8 bases, with 8 bases left in between. The CDR3 protein is CASSPSEPQHF. CDR3 bases: TGTGCCAGCAGCCCCAGCGAGCCCCAGCATTTT.

This clone was recorded only once. V gene TRBV28 combines with J gene TRBJ2-3; TRBD2 matches at 8 bases. Germline V gives CDR1 MDHEN, CDR2 SYDVKM. V shed 6 bases and J 0 bases; nucleotides not matched to a gene: 14. The CDR3 contains 18 residues. The CDR3, as DNA: TGTGCCAGCAGCGACTCTCAGGGACTAGGTTCTAGCACAGATACGCAGTATTTT. This encodes CASSDSQGLGSSTDTQYF.

The table lists this clone with a few counts. The CDR3: CASSKGALNTGELFF. DNA for the CDR3: TGTGCCAGCAGTAAGGGGGCCCTGAACACCGGGGAGCTGTTTTTT. This chain links TRBV25-1 with TRBJ2-2, with 7 bases that match TRBD1. CDR3 size: 15 residues. The germline gives CDR1 MGHDK, CDR2 SYGVNS. With V trimmed by 5 bases and J by 1 base, 4 bases remained unmatched.

This clone was seen only a few times. The rearrangement joins TRBV2 to TRBJ1-4; maybe TRBD1 (6 bases). The germline V gene encodes CDR1 SNHLY and CDR2 FYNNEI. The CDR3 contains 12 residues. V dropped 7 bases and J dropped 5 bases, with 8 bases sitting between them. CDR3 amino acids: CASKGENEKLFF. The CDR3 DNA reads as TGTGCCAGCAAGGGGGAAAATGAAAAACTGTTTTTT.

The V and J genes are TRBV27 and TRBJ2-5; TRBD1 might be the D (6 bases). The CDR3 contains 15 residues. The germline V gene has CDR1 MNHEY and CDR2 SMNVEV (reference sequence). With 5 bases removed from V and 5 bases from J, the gap between germline ends came to 18 bases. The CDR3 DNA is TGTGCCAGCAGTCTAATTCAGGGGTCGGGGGAGACCCAGTACTTC. This encodes CASSLIQGSGETQYF.

The V call is TRBV6-5, the J call TRBJ2-1; TRBD2 might be the D (5 bases). Trimming removed 4 bases from V and 1 base from J, with 8 bases in between. Germline V CDR1 and CDR2: MNHEY, SVGAGI. The CDR3 covers 14 residues. The CDR3: CASSSSGSYNEQFF. The CDR3 nucleotides read TGTGCCAGCAGTTCGTCGGGGTCCTACAATGAGCAGTTCTTC.

This sequence joins TRBV30 and TRBJ1-2, with a possible D match to TRBD1 (6 bases). The germline CDR1 and CDR2 sequences are GTSNPN and SVGIG (reference sequence). V lost 3 bases to trimming and J lost 12 bases, with 14 bases between them. The CDR3 covers 11 residues. CDR3 loop: CAWRQGAGDTF. CDR3 DNA sequence: TGTGCCTGGAGACAGGGCGCCGGTGACACCTTC.

The chain is built from TRBV11-3 and TRBJ2-7, with 8 bases that match TRBD1. The J segment lost 0 bases and the V segment lost 5 bases, leaving 3 bases of the junction unmatched. The CDR3 sequence is 14 residues long. Germline V gene lookup returns CDR1 SGHNT and CDR2 YENEEA. DNA of the CDR3: TGTGCCAGCAGCCGACAGGGGCGCTCCTACGAGCAGTACTTC. It is translated as CASSRQGRSYEQYF.